The 8 T cell receptor beta chains reported below all come from one sample, sequenced in a study of early T cells in non-severe SARS-CoV-2 infection. TCRdb reprocessed the 5' RACE reads with MiXCR, giving one entry per CDR3 protein. The sample shows some 50,000 distinct CDR3 sequences, 10% of them seen only once. Sequenced input: whole blood. The source is an adult who was a healthcare worker with PCR-confirmed SARS-CoV-2 infection or an uninfected control (not recorded which).

A few counts support this clonotype. The DNA of the CDR3 is TGTGCCAGCAGTTACTCAGAGGGGTCCAATGAGCAGTTCTTC. Protein product: CASSYSEGSNEQFF. The chain combines TRBV6-6 with TRBJ2-1; D may be TRBD1 or TRBD2 (5 bases each). Germline CDR1 MNHNY, CDR2 SVGAGI (reference sequence). The V end was cut by 0 bases, the J end by 6 bases, with 9 bases between. This CDR3 has 14 amino acids.

This clonotype is medium-sized (0.01 to 0.1%). The chain carries TRBV29-1 and TRBJ1-5; maybe TRBD1 (6 bases). Germline V CDR1 and CDR2: SQVTM, ANQGSEA. The CDR3 loop spans 13 amino acids. Trimming removed 4 bases at V and 6 bases at J, with 13 bases between. The chain's CDR3 is CSVAQGVGQPQHF. In DNA, the CDR3 is TGCAGCGTTGCACAGGGCGTGGGTCAGCCCCAGCATTTT.

In this sample, this clonotype turned up a few times. The chain is built from TRBV7-2 and TRBJ2-3, with D perhaps assigned TRBD1 or TRBD2 (5 bases each). The CDR3 totals 16 residues. V dropped 3 bases and J dropped 8 bases, with 21 bases sitting between them. Germline values: CDR1 SGHTA, CDR2 FQGNSA. CDR3 sequence: CASSLHSGADRATQYF. In nucleotides, the CDR3 is TGTGCCAGCAGCTTGCACTCCGGGGCCGATAGAGCTACGCAGTATTTT.

The sample holds a few counts of this clonotype. The gene calls are TRBV9 and TRBJ2-3; tentatively, D is TRBD2 (7 bases). CDR3 length: 15 residues. CDR1 and CDR2 (germline): SGDLS, YYNGEE. The V gene lost 3 bases and the J gene lost 6 bases, with 17 bases spanning the gap. CDR3 amino acids: CASSERDTYPDTQYF. CDR3 coding DNA: TGTGCCAGCAGCGAGCGGGACACTTACCCTGATACGCAGTATTTT.

This clonotype was observed many times. The V gene is TRBV12-3 or TRBV12-4, the J gene TRBJ2-7; 8 positions agree with TRBD2. The junction had 2 bases not matched to a gene; V was cut back by 8 bases and J by 2 bases. There are 12 residues in the CDR3. CDR3 in DNA: TGTGCCAGCTCTAGCGGGCCCTACGAGCAGTACTTC. Translating it yields CASSSGPYEQYF.

V usage is TRBV4-3 and J usage is TRBJ2-7; 7 nucleotides agree with TRBD2. The V segment lost 1 base and the J segment 7 bases; nucleotides outside the gene matches: 1. Germline-derived CDR1 and CDR2 are LGHNA and YSLEER. The CDR3 has 12 residues. The CDR3 sequence: CASSQVGGEQYF. The CDR3 bases are TGCGCCAGCAGCCAAGTCGGGGGGGAGCAGTACTTC.

This clonotype was seen at least ten times. V gene TRBV5-8 combines with J gene TRBJ2-3; 7 bases fit TRBD1. V lost 4 bases to trimming and J lost 1 base; unmatched junction nucleotides: 6. CDR3 length equals 15 residues. Per the germline V gene, CDR1 is SGHTS and CDR2 is YDEGEE. Written as DNA, the CDR3 is TGTGCCAGCAGCCCTGGGACAGTCCGCACAGATACGCAGTATTTT. This translates into CASSPGTVRTDTQYF.

This clonotype is labeled as medium-sized. V and J are TRBV27 and TRBJ1-2; 7 nucleotides line up with TRBD1. The CDR3 contains 14 residues. Germline V gene lookup returns CDR1 MNHEY and CDR2 SMNVEV (reference sequence). Trimming removed 3 bases from V and 2 bases from J; junction bases left unmatched: 3. Here the CDR3 DNA reads TGTGCCAGCAGTTTGCAGGGGGGGAACTATGGCTACACCTTC. As protein: CASSLQGGNYGYTF.